These 16 T cell receptor beta chains were sequenced from one sample in a study of CD8+CD57+ T cells in acquired aplastic anemia. Template material for TCR beta VDJ and CDR3 profiling consisted of genomic DNA. MiXCR, run by TCRdb on the reads, gives a single entry per CDR3 protein. The data hold approximately 99,000 distinct CDR3 sequences, with 50% to 65% observed a single time. What was sequenced was sorted CD4+, CD8+, or CD8+CD57+ T cells (not recorded which) from PBMCs. The receptors here all came from a human donor in good health, serving as a control.

This clonotype was seen at least ten times. This sequence joins TRBV7-9 and TRBJ2-7; D gene unclear. CDR3 size: 12 residues. Germline V gene data show CDR1 as SEHNR and CDR2 as FQNEAQ (reference sequence). Trimming removed 0 bases at V and 7 bases at J, with 7 bases between. The CDR3 reads CASSLAVSEQYF. CDR3 bases: TGTGCCAGCAGCTTAGCTGTTTCGGAGCAGTACTTC.

V gene TRBV2 combines with J gene TRBJ1-6, with a weak D call TRBD1 (5 bases). V lost 2 bases and J 7 bases, leaving 15 bases between the germline ends. CDR1 and CDR2 (germline): SNHLY, FYNNEI. This CDR3 is 16 amino acids long. For the CDR3, the DNA is TGTGCCAGCAGTGAATCAGAGGGCTCAGGGAATTCACCCCTCCACTTT. Translating it yields CASSESEGSGNSPLHF.

The chain is built from TRBV30 and TRBJ2-2, with D unclear. Germline-derived CDR1 and CDR2 are GTSNPN and SVGIG (reference sequence). V gave up 0 bases and J gave up 5 bases, with 7 bases separating them. The CDR3 totals 13 residues. The CDR3 sequence is CAWSVLGTGELFF. The CDR3 DNA reads TGTGCCTGGAGTGTACTGGGGACCGGGGAGCTGTTTTTT.

The rearrangement links TRBV7-8 to TRBJ1-5, with 10 positions matching TRBD1. Losses at the gene ends were 2 bases for V and 6 bases for J; bases not matched to a gene: 10. This CDR3 is 17 amino acids long. Germline V CDR1 and CDR2: SGHVS, FQNEAQ. In DNA, the CDR3 is TGTGCCAGCAGCTTAAGGCCGGGACAGGGGCCCGGTCAGCCCCAGCATTTT. Protein: CASSLRPGQGPGQPQHF.

This chain links TRBV11-2 with TRBJ2-2; 12 nucleotides match TRBD2. V gave up 4 bases and J gave up 7 bases; unmatched junction bases: 10. The V gene's germline CDR1 is SGHAT and CDR2 FQNNGV. The length of the CDR3 is 17 residues. The CDR3 reads CASSSAGGGLAGGELFF. The CDR3 DNA follows: TGTGCCAGCAGCTCCGCGGGGGGGGGACTAGCGGGCGGGGAGCTGTTTTTT.

The V call is TRBV3-1, the J call TRBJ1-4; no clear D gene. Deletions cut 1 base from V and 6 bases from J, with 15 bases between. Germline CDR1 and CDR2: LGHDT and YNNKEL (reference sequence). This CDR3 is 16 amino acids long. The CDR3 coding sequence is TGTGCCAGCAGCCAAGGATACGGTGGAGAGGATGAAAAACTGTTTTTT. It is translated as CASSQGYGGEDEKLFF.

The chain is built from TRBV7-2 and TRBJ1-6; D not resolved. Germline V gene lookup returns CDR1 SGHTA and CDR2 FQGNSA. V dropped 6 bases and J dropped 10 bases, with 10 bases sitting between them. CDR3 length: 12 residues. CDR3 DNA: TGTGCCAGCAGTACCGGGCTCTCACCCCTCCACTTT. Translating it yields CASSTGLSPLHF.

The chain recombines TRBV29-1 with TRBJ2-1; 12 bases line up with TRBD1. Germline trimming cut 7 bases from V and 7 bases from J; bases unmatched to any gene: 8. CDR3 length: 14 amino acids. Germline V gene data show CDR1 as SQVTM and CDR2 as ANQGSEA. The CDR3 protein is CSGLRDRGRNEQFF. CDR3 nucleotides: TGCAGCGGCCTCCGGGACAGGGGGCGGAATGAGCAGTTCTTC.

This clonotype appeared a single time. This may arise from a read error, as a much more abundant clone is one base away. The V gene is TRBV5-4, the J gene TRBJ2-3; tentative D call: TRBD2 (5 bases). Per the germline V gene, CDR1 is SGHNT and CDR2 is YYREEE (reference sequence). This CDR3 spans 13 amino acids. The CDR3 protein is CASSPPGTDTRYF. The DNA for the CDR3 is TGTGCCAGCAGTCCACCGGGAACAGATACGCGGTATTTT.

This clonotype was counted ten times or more. V gene TRBV10-3 combines with J gene TRBJ2-7, with D perhaps matching TRBD2 (5 bases). V lost 0 bases, J lost 6 bases, and 24 bases lay in between. Germline assignment: CDR1 ENHRY and CDR2 SYGVKD. The CDR3 consists of 18 residues. The CDR3 DNA follows: TGTGCCATCAGTGAGTCGGCCACTAGTACCCTTTTATCGTGCGAGCAGTACTTC. Encoded protein: CAISESATSTLLSCEQYF.

Turning to this clonotype: With a much larger clone just one base away, this may be a read error. The chain has TRBV6-5 and TRBJ2-1; possibly TRBD1 or TRBD2 for D (5 bases each). V was trimmed by 6 bases and J by 5 bases, leaving 17 bases between them. CDR1 and CDR2 (germline): MNHEY, SVGAGI. CDR3 length: 15 residues. The chain's CDR3 is CASRAGTDTHNEQFF. In nucleotides, the CDR3 is TGTGCCAGCAGGGCCGGGACGGACACCCACAATGAGCAGTTCTTC.

This clonotype has just a few counts. This chain links TRBV2 with TRBJ1-4; a possible D gene is TRBD1 (6 bases). V was cut by 0 bases and J by 14 bases, with 13 bases left in between. The CDR3 loop spans 13 amino acids. CDR1 is SNHLY and CDR2 is FYNNEI in the germline V gene. The CDR3 DNA sequence: TGTGCCAGCAGTGAAGCATCAAGGGGGTCGCTGTTTTTT. It translates to CASSEASRGSLFF.

This rearrangement joins TRBV19 to TRBJ2-5, with TRBD2 matching over 12 bases. CDR3 length: 15 residues. Germline CDR1 is LNHDA and CDR2 is SQIVND (reference sequence). V gave up 10 bases and J gave up 5 bases; unmatched junction bases: 11. The CDR3 loop reads CATSGRALFGETQYF. The CDR3 nucleotides read TGTGCCACTAGCGGGAGGGCCCTATTCGGCGAGACCCAGTACTTC.

This clonotype was detected only a few times. The chain is built from TRBV27 and TRBJ2-1; perhaps TRBD1 as D (5 bases). Germline V gene lookup returns CDR1 MNHEY and CDR2 SMNVEV (reference sequence). The length of the CDR3 is 16 residues. The V gene lost 2 bases and the J gene lost 0 bases, with 11 bases spanning the gap. CDR3 DNA: TGTGCCAGCAGTTTAGTAGGGGCGAGCTCCTACAATGAGCAGTTCTTC. It specifies CASSLVGASSYNEQFF.

The chain combines TRBV19 with TRBJ2-5; D is unclear. The ends were cut back, 7 bases at V and 5 bases at J, with 14 bases in the middle. This CDR3 spans 13 amino acids. Germline V gene data show CDR1 as LNHDA and CDR2 as SQIVND (reference sequence). The CDR3 nucleotides are TGTGCCAGTACGTCCGACGGGCGGGAGACCCAGTACTTC. This encodes CASTSDGRETQYF. The full variable domain, completed using reference TRBV19 and TRBJ2-5, is DGGITQSPKYLFRKEGQNVTLSCEQNLNHDAMYWYRQDPGQGLRLIYYSQIVNDFQKGDIAEGYSVSREKKESFPLTVTSAQKNPTAFYLCASTSDGRETQYFGPGTRLLVL.

This chain uses TRBV15 with TRBJ2-7, with 9 bases fitting TRBD1. Germline V gives CDR1 LNHNV, CDR2 YYDKDF (reference sequence). Trimming at V came to 10 bases and at J to 4 bases, leaving 2 bases not matched to a gene. The CDR3 spans 11 residues. CDR3 sequence (DNA): TGTGCCATCGGACAGGGGTACGAGCAGTACTTC. Amino acids: CAIGQGYEQYF.